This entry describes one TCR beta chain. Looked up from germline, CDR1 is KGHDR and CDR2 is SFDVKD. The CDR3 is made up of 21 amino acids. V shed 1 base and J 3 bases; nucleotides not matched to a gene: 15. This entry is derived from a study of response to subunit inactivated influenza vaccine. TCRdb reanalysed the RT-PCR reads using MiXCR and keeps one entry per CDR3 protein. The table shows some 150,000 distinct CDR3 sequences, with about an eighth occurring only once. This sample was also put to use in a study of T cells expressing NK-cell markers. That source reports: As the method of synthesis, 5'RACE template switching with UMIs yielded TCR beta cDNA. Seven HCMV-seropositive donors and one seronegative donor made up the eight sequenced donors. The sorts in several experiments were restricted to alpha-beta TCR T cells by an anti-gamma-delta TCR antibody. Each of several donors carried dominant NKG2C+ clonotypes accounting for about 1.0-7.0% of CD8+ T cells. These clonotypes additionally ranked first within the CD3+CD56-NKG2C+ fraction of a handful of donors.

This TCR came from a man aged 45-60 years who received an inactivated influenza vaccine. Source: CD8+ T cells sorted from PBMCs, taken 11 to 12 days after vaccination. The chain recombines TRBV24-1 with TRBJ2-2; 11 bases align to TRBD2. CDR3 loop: CATSDLALGGLAGGDTGELFF. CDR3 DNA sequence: TGTGCCACCAGTGATTTAGCCCTCGGAGGGCTAGCGGGAGGAGACACCGGGGAGCTGTTTTTT.